Listed here are 10 T cell receptor beta chains from one sample, sequenced in a study of T cells expressing NK-cell markers. TCRdb reprocessed the 5' RACE reads, keeping one entry per CDR3 protein, no DNA. The ten top clones account for over 1.3%, within a sample of about 460,000 distinct CDR3 sequences. The sequenced material came from blood T cells: a sorted CD56 or NKG2C T cell subset, CD4+ or CD8+ T cells, or bulk PBMC T cells (not recorded which). The receptors stem from a woman aged 45-60 years in good health.

This rearrangement joins TRBV10-1 to TRBJ2-1; TCRdb reports TRBD2, a call that lacks DNA to check it against. The CDR3 length is 17 residues. Germline V gives CDR1 WNHNN, CDR2 SYGVQD (reference sequence). The CDR3 sequence: CASSEPETDSSYNEQFF.

The genes are TRBV29-1 and TRBJ2-2; TCRdb calls TRBD2, which cannot be checked without DNA. Germline loops: CDR1 SQVTM, CDR2 ANQGSEA. The CDR3 consists of 15 residues. The CDR3 protein is CSVPIAGGPTGELFF.

The chain combines TRBV11-2 with TRBJ2-7. The CDR3 length is 12 residues. The germline gives CDR1 SGHAT, CDR2 FQNNGV. CDR3 amino acids: CASSNLPYEQYF.

This chain connects TRBV12-3 or TRBV12-4 to TRBJ2-7; lacking DNA, the TRBD1 call made by TCRdb goes unchecked. This CDR3 is built from 15 residues. CDR3 in amino acids: CASSFTSSGAYEQYF.

This chain links TRBV12-5 with TRBJ1-6; as DNA is missing, the TRBD1 call by TCRdb cannot be tested. This CDR3 comprises 15 residues. The germline gives CDR1 LGHNT, CDR2 FRNRAP. CDR3 in amino acids: CASGLGGTGSSPLHF.

The V and J genes are TRBV19 and TRBJ2-6. The germline V gene encodes CDR1 LNHDA and CDR2 SQIVND (reference sequence). The CDR3 runs to 15 residues. The CDR3: CASSSQLSGANVLTF.

V is TRBV7-3 and J is TRBJ2-3; TCRdb names TRBD2, which stays unverified in the absence of DNA. This CDR3 is built from 14 residues. In germline, CDR1 is SGHTA, CDR2 FQGTGA. The CDR3 protein is CASSLSPGGDTQYF.

The V gene is TRBV5-1, the J gene TRBJ2-6; TCRdb picks TRBD1, but there is no DNA to check that call. The CDR3 is 18 residues long. Germline values: CDR1 SGHRS, CDR2 YFSETQ. The CDR3: CASSLAGQAISGANVLTF.

This chain links TRBV12-3 or TRBV12-4 with TRBJ2-4. The CDR3 totals 18 residues. CDR3 amino acids: CASSLALSRGLAKNIQYF.

The chain links TRBV20-1 to TRBJ2-3; with no DNA, the TCRdb D assignment of TRBD2 cannot be verified. The CDR3 runs 11 residues. The germline CDR1 and CDR2 sequences are DFQATT and SNEGSKA (reference sequence). CDR3 protein: CSARVTEAVYF.